The 28 T cell receptor beta chains given below trace back to one sample, sequenced in a study of OX40 agonist ivuxolimab in advanced cancers. Method: immunoSEQ multiplex PCR; TCRdb's copy keeps in-frame clones and lacks some. This table holds 80,000 to 100,000 clones, around 90% found once. Specimen: CD4+ or CD8+ T cells sorted from blood, collected in a trial of the OX40 agonist ivuxolimab. The receptors stem from an adult with an advanced solid tumor such as melanoma, head and neck, liver or kidney cancer.

V is TRBV14 and J is TRBJ1-5; tentative D call: TRBD1 (6 bases). Germline CDR1 and CDR2: SGHDN and FVKESK. The CDR3 runs to 14 residues. Trimming stripped 1 base from V and 7 bases from J, with 11 bases between. CDR3 DNA sequence: TGTGCCAGCAGCCAAGGGGGGGGGCGACAGCCCCAGCATTTT. As protein: CASSQGGGRQPQHF. The variable domain in full, with the rest retrieved from reference TRBV14 and TRBJ1-5, is EAGVTQFPSHSVIEKGQTVTLRCDPISGHDNLYWYRRVMGKEIKFLLHFVKESKQDESGMPNNRFLAERTGGTYSTLKVQPAELEDSGVYFCASSQGGGRQPQHFGDGTRLSIL.

The CDR3 here is CATTTAGAPYGYTF. The CDR3 nucleotides read TGTGCCACCACCACGGCAGGGGCTCCCTATGGCTACACCTTC. The chain is built from TRBV28 and TRBJ1-2; D possibly corresponds to TRBD1 (6 bases). CDR3 length: 14 amino acids. Germline assignment: CDR1 MDHEN and CDR2 SYDVKM. Trimming removed 10 bases from V and 4 bases from J, with 19 bases in between.

This clone was recorded a few times. The V gene is TRBV7-9, the J gene TRBJ1-1, with D possibly matching TRBD1 (5 bases). Trimming left V 2 bases short and J 11 bases short, with 12 bases between. The CDR3 loop spans 12 amino acids. Germline values: CDR1 SEHNR, CDR2 FQNEAQ (reference sequence). DNA of the CDR3: TGTGCCAGCAGCTTACAGGGATTGAGGGCTTTCTTT. It codes for CASSLQGLRAFF.

The rearrangement uses TRBV5-1 and TRBJ2-7; the D call may be TRBD1 or TRBD2 (5 bases each). This CDR3 has 14 amino acids. V gave up 5 bases and J gave up 1 base, with 13 bases separating them. Looked up from germline, CDR1 is SGHRS and CDR2 is YFSETQ. This CDR3 is CASRGTDSSYEQYF. The CDR3 DNA reads as TGCGCCAGCAGAGGGACGGATTCGTCCTACGAGCAGTACTTC.

V and J are TRBV5-1 and TRBJ1-1, with unresolved D. Germline V lookup: CDR1 SGHRS, CDR2 YFSETQ. The germline V and J ends were trimmed by 5 bases and 3 bases, with 11 bases remaining between them. The CDR3 is 13 amino acids. This CDR3 is CASRGPQDTEAFF. CDR3 DNA sequence: TGCGCCAGCAGGGGTCCGCAGGACACTGAAGCTTTCTTT.

The chain is built from TRBV4-3 and TRBJ2-5, with TRBD1 matching over 7 bases. The CDR3 covers 12 residues. The germline CDR1 and CDR2 sequences are LGHNA and YSLEER. V lost 6 bases and J lost 4; bases outside the gene matches: 2. The CDR3 spells CASRTGTETQYF. The CDR3 DNA is TGCGCCAGCAGGACAGGGACAGAGACCCAGTACTTC.

The chain couples TRBV25-1 to TRBJ2-5; D gene unclear. There are 14 residues in the CDR3. The ends were cut back, 1 base at V and 2 bases at J, with 8 bases in the middle. The germline V gene has CDR1 MGHDK and CDR2 SYGVNS. The CDR3 nucleotides read TGTGCCAGCAGTGAATTGGAATTTCAAGAGACCCAGTACTTC. Translating gives CASSELEFQETQYF.

V gene TRBV9 combines with J gene TRBJ1-6; D not resolved. V was shortened by 0 bases and J by 7 bases, with 8 bases between the two germline ends. In germline, CDR1 is SGDLS, CDR2 YYNGEE. There are 14 residues in the CDR3. The chain's CDR3 is CASSVGVGNSPLHF. The DNA for the CDR3 is TGTGCCAGCAGCGTAGGGGTAGGAAATTCACCCCTCCACTTT. Complete variable domain (other parts from reference TRBV9 and TRBJ1-6): DSGVTQTPKHLITATGQRVTLRCSPRSGDLSVYWYQQSLDQGLQFLIQYYNGEERAKGNILERFSAQQFPDLHSELNLSSLELGDSALYFCASSVGVGNSPLHFGNGTRLTVT.

This chain joins TRBV4-1 and TRBJ1-2; no firm D call. Deletions cut 1 base from V and 2 bases from J, with 5 bases between. Germline V gene data show CDR1 as MGHRA and CDR2 as YSYEKL. The CDR3 is made up of 13 amino acids. The CDR3: CASSQVHNYGYTF. The CDR3 nucleotides are TGCGCCAGCAGCCAAGTACACAACTATGGCTACACCTTC.

The CDR3 loop reads CASSLSQHSNQPQHF. DNA for the CDR3: TGTGCCAGCAGCTTAAGTCAGCATAGCAATCAGCCCCAGCATTTT. This sequence joins TRBV7-2 and TRBJ1-5, with D hard to call. This CDR3 region has 15 residues. V was pared by 2 bases and J by 0 bases, with 8 bases between. Germline V gene data show CDR1 as SGHTA and CDR2 as FQGNSA.

The chain has TRBV6-5 and TRBJ1-6; perhaps TRBD1 as D (6 bases). The V end lost 6 bases, the J end lost 5 bases, and 11 bases lay between the germline ends. The CDR3 has 14 amino acids. The germline gives CDR1 MNHEY, CDR2 SVGAGI. CDR3: CASRTQGNNSPLHF. The CDR3 DNA is TGTGCCAGCAGAACACAGGGTAATAATTCACCCCTCCACTTT.

The chain has TRBV7-6 and TRBJ1-4, with TRBD1 as a possible D gene (5 bases). The V gene's germline CDR1 is SGHVS and CDR2 FNYEAQ. The ends were cut back, 1 base at V and 7 bases at J, with 10 bases in the middle. The CDR3 runs to 14 residues. The CDR3: CASSLGQSGEKLFF. The CDR3 DNA sequence: TGTGCCAGCAGCTTAGGACAGAGCGGTGAAAAACTGTTTTTT.

This sequence joins TRBV5-5 and TRBJ2-3; D possibly corresponds to TRBD2 (6 bases). Trimming cost V 4 bases and J 6 bases, with 12 bases left between them. This CDR3 spans 13 amino acids. Germline-derived CDR1 and CDR2 are SGHKS and YYEKEE (reference sequence). The CDR3 loop is CASSPAGQDTQYF. The CDR3 nucleotides read TGTGCCAGCAGCCCCGCGGGGCAGGATACGCAGTATTTT.

V gene TRBV20-1 combines with J gene TRBJ1-6; unclear D gene. This CDR3 has 11 amino acids. Trimming took off 0 bases at V and 10 bases at J, with 4 bases between the two ends. Looked up from germline, CDR1 is DFQATT and CDR2 is SNEGSKA (reference sequence). DNA for the CDR3: TGCAGTGCTAGAGATTCGTCACCCCTCCACTTT. Protein product: CSARDSSPLHF.

The chain has TRBV5-6 and TRBJ2-3; 10 bases fit TRBD1. Germline assignment: CDR1 SGHDT and CDR2 YYEEEE. This CDR3 contains 16 residues. The ends lost 4 bases at V and 5 bases at J; junction bases unmatched: 10. The CDR3 sequence: CASSIRDRGPGDTQYF. The CDR3 DNA follows: TGTGCCAGCAGCATCCGGGACAGGGGTCCAGGAGATACGCAGTATTTT.

The rearrangement uses TRBV7-2 and TRBJ2-7; a weak D match, TRBD1 (6 bases). The CDR3 length is 14 residues. The germline V gene has CDR1 SGHTA and CDR2 FQGNSA. Trimming pared 5 bases from V and 3 bases from J, leaving 14 bases between. DNA for the CDR3: TGTGCCAGCAGCCTGCGACAGGCCCACTACGAGCAGTACTTC. Its protein product is CASSLRQAHYEQYF.

This rearrangement joins TRBV18 to TRBJ2-1; 9 bases are shared with TRBD2. Germline CDR1 KGHSH, CDR2 LQKENI. The CDR3 loop spans 15 amino acids. Trimming cost V 8 bases and J 6 bases; bases outside gene matches: 11. The CDR3 DNA sequence: TGTGCCAGCCGGCCGGGACTAGCAGGGTCCAATGAGCAGTTCTTC. Its translation: CASRPGLAGSNEQFF.

V and J are TRBV2 and TRBJ1-2; 9 positions agree with TRBD1. The V and J ends lost 1 base and 4 bases, in that order; junction bases with no gene match: 1. Germline CDR1 reads SNHLY; CDR2 reads FYNNEI. The CDR3 extends over 14 amino acids. The CDR3 sequence: CASSEEGQGYGYTF. For the CDR3, the DNA is TGTGCCAGCAGTGAAGAGGGACAGGGCTATGGCTACACCTTC.

The chain recombines TRBV5-1 with TRBJ2-3; D perhaps matches TRBD2 (5 bases). V shed 4 bases and J shed 1 base, with 16 bases lying between them. This CDR3 contains 16 residues. Germline V gives CDR1 SGHRS, CDR2 YFSETQ. CDR3 residues: CASSALVTRGTDTQYF. The CDR3 coding sequence is TGCGCCAGCAGCGCCTTAGTTACGCGGGGCACAGATACGCAGTATTTT. Combining the CDR3 with reference TRBV5-1 and TRBJ2-3 gives the whole variable domain KAGVTQTPRYLIKTRGQQVTLSCSPISGHRSVSWYQQTPGQGLQFLFEYFSETQRNKGNFPGRFSGRQFSNSRSEMNVSTLELGDSALYLCASSALVTRGTDTQYFGPGTRLTVL.

The V and J genes are TRBV19 and TRBJ2-7; a possible D gene is TRBD2 (7 bases). CDR1 is LNHDA and CDR2 is SQIVND in the germline V gene (reference sequence). The CDR3 runs 18 residues. The V gene lost 0 bases and the J gene lost 3 bases, with 21 bases spanning the gap. The CDR3: CASSIDHLGASGSYEQYF. CDR3 DNA: TGTGCCAGTAGTATAGATCACCTGGGGGCTAGCGGAAGCTACGAGCAGTACTTC.

V and J are TRBV11-2 and TRBJ2-2; 13 nucleotides align to TRBD2. From germline, CDR1 is SGHAT and CDR2 FQNNGV. With V trimmed by 4 bases and J by 5 bases, 1 base remained unmatched. The CDR3 runs 15 residues. CDR3 protein: CASSSTSGGTGELFF. DNA of the CDR3: TGTGCCAGCAGCTCGACTAGCGGGGGGACCGGGGAGCTGTTTTTT.

This chain connects TRBV19 to TRBJ2-7, with unresolved D. The length of the CDR3 is 14 residues. Germline CDR1 is LNHDA and CDR2 is SQIVND (reference sequence). V was shortened by 4 bases and J by 1 base, with 11 bases between the two germline ends. The chain's CDR3 is CASSTGLRSYEQYF. The CDR3 DNA sequence: TGTGCCAGTAGTACGGGTCTGAGGTCCTACGAGCAGTACTTC.

The V call is TRBV19, the J call TRBJ2-6; D is possibly TRBD1 (6 bases). Germline CDR1 reads LNHDA; CDR2 reads SQIVND (reference sequence). There are 14 residues in the CDR3. V lost 10 bases, J lost 2 bases, and 12 bases lay in between. This CDR3 reads CATRGGPGANVLTF. The CDR3 DNA follows: TGTGCCACCCGAGGGGGTCCTGGGGCCAACGTCCTGACTTTC.

This chain uses TRBV4-1 with TRBJ2-1; a possible D gene is TRBD2 (6 bases). Germline V CDR1 and CDR2: MGHRA, YSYEKL. V was clipped by 3 bases and J by 12 bases, with 15 bases between them. This CDR3 has 13 residues. CDR3 loop: CASSQSQGLLQFF. DNA for the CDR3: TGCGCCAGCAGCCAGTCCCAGGGACTGCTGCAGTTCTTC.

This chain uses TRBV10-1 with TRBJ2-3, with TRBD2 identical over 10 bases. From germline, CDR1 is WNHNN and CDR2 SYGVQD (reference sequence). The CDR3 runs to 17 residues. Trimming took 3 bases from V and 0 from J; bases not matched to a gene: 6. The CDR3 region is CASSESGAGGSTDTQYF. The DNA of the CDR3 is TGCGCCAGCAGTGAATCTGGAGCGGGGGGGAGCACAGATACGCAGTATTTT.

This clone was observed a single time. The rearrangement links TRBV10-3 to TRBJ2-7; 8 bases are shared with TRBD1. The germline V gene encodes CDR1 ENHRY and CDR2 SYGVKD. The CDR3 is made up of 12 amino acids. Trimming took 11 bases from V and 6 from J; bases not matched to a gene: 9. This CDR3 is CALRTGLSEQYF. For the CDR3, the DNA is TGTGCCTTACGGACAGGGCTGAGCGAGCAGTACTTC.

The chain is built from TRBV5-6 and TRBJ2-7; 9 bases map to TRBD1. Germline CDR1 and CDR2: SGHDT and YYEEEE. V gave up 3 bases and J gave up 2 bases; unmatched junction bases: 3. The length of the CDR3 is 14 residues. The DNA of the CDR3 is TGTGCCAGCAGCTGGGGACAGGGCCCCTACGAGCAGTACTTC. The encoded protein is CASSWGQGPYEQYF.

The gene calls are TRBV19 and TRBJ2-7; 9 bases are a match to TRBD1. This CDR3 has 14 amino acids. The germline gives CDR1 LNHDA, CDR2 SQIVND (reference sequence). V gave up 6 bases and J gave up 1 base; unmatched junction bases: 4. The CDR3 region is CASSRTGASYEQYF. For the CDR3, the DNA is TGTGCCAGTAGCCGGACAGGGGCATCCTACGAGCAGTACTTC.